These 12 T cell receptor beta chains came from one sample sequenced in a study of CD8+ T cells in alopecia areata (dated by TCRdb to the late 2010s). What the time point label conveys for this sample: about 25 weeks on oral tofacitinib. Read against the paper, the sample's treatment or condition label means: oral pan-JAK inhibitor, 5-10 mg twice daily. The library was produced with the immunoSEQ multiplex PCR assay. RNA was extracted from all samples and reverse transcribed into cDNA, which served as template for TCR sequencing. The clones in this table, taken by TCRdb from immuneACCESS, are in-frame only. Not every clone is retained; where verified, under half of the shortfall comes from an unresolved V gene, and the cause of the rest is unknown. The sample yields 90,000 to 120,000 clones; 65% to 85% were counted once. The ten most abundant clones make up 20% to 25% of the sample. This specimen consisted of CD8+ T cells sorted from blood, obtained at week 24, from a patient treated with tofacitinib. The receptors here all came from a human donor with alopecia areata.

The V and J genes are TRBV19 and TRBJ1-1; D ambiguous. The CDR3 totals 13 residues. Trimming took off 7 bases at V and 6 bases at J, with 15 bases between the two ends. CDR1 LNHDA and CDR2 SQIVND come from the germline V gene (reference sequence). The CDR3 sequence: CASTSPRTAEAFF. Written as DNA, the CDR3 is TGTGCCAGTACCAGCCCCCGGACGGCTGAAGCTTTCTTT.

To note about this clone: Other DNA sequences from this sample encode an identical CDR3 as well. The rearrangement joins TRBV13 to TRBJ2-1; maybe TRBD2 (6 bases). Per the germline V gene, CDR1 is PRHDT and CDR2 is FYEKMQ (reference sequence). Deletions cut 5 bases from V and 1 base from J, with 12 bases between. The CDR3 consists of 15 residues. CDR3 in amino acids: CASSPPGGSYNEQFF. In nucleotides, the CDR3 is TGTGCCAGCAGCCCCCCCGGGGGATCCTACAATGAGCAGTTCTTC.

The chain has TRBV11-1 and TRBJ1-2; D is uncertain. V was trimmed by 4 bases and J by 7 bases, leaving 13 bases between them. The germline CDR1 and CDR2 sequences are SGHAT and FQDESV (reference sequence). The CDR3 consists of 13 residues. The CDR3 is CASSSGEFTGYTF. The DNA of the CDR3 is TGTGCCAGCAGCTCCGGTGAATTTACTGGCTACACCTTC.

The chain links TRBV7-2 to TRBJ1-1; D is undetermined. Trimming took 5 bases from V and 3 from J, leaving 16 bases between them. The CDR3 is 15 residues long. Germline lookup yields CDR1 SGHTA and CDR2 FQGNSA. The CDR3 sequence: CASSHTGGIDTEAFF. The DNA for the CDR3 is TGTGCCAGCAGCCACACCGGAGGCATAGACACTGAAGCTTTCTTT.

J is TRBJ2-7 and V is TRBV29-1; D might be TRBD1 (5 bases). The CDR3 has 13 amino acids. Trimming removed 5 bases from V and 0 bases from J, with 11 bases in between. Germline V gives CDR1 SQVTM, CDR2 ANQGSEA. The DNA for the CDR3 is TGCAGCGTTAGGACATCCCGCTCCTACGAGCAGTACTTC. Translating gives CSVRTSRSYEQYF.

The chain employs TRBV27 and TRBJ1-1; TRBD1 matches 10 bases. J gave up 3 bases and V 2 bases, and 0 bases lay outside the gene matches. Looked up from germline, CDR1 is MNHEY and CDR2 is SMNVEV (reference sequence). This CDR3 region has 14 residues. The CDR3 DNA reads as TGTGCCAGCAGTTTAGACAGGGGGCACACTGAAGCTTTCTTT. As protein: CASSLDRGHTEAFF.

The chain uses TRBV11-3 and TRBJ2-7; the D is unclear. CDR1 and CDR2 from the germline V gene are SGHNT and YENEEA. V lost 5 bases and J lost 2, with 10 bases in between. The CDR3 contains 13 residues. The CDR3 region is CASSPHRPYEQYF. The CDR3 DNA is TGTGCCAGCAGCCCTCATAGGCCCTACGAGCAGTACTTC.

This chain uses TRBV5-1 with TRBJ2-5; the match to TRBD1 covers 8 bases. The CDR3 totals 15 residues. Germline CDR1 and CDR2: SGHRS and YFSETQ. Unmatched junction bases numbered 8, after V lost 3 bases and J lost 4 bases. CDR3: CASSSGQGAAETQYF. The CDR3 DNA reads as TGCGCCAGCAGCTCAGGTCAGGGGGCGGCAGAGACCCAGTACTTC.

The J gene is TRBJ2-7, the V gene TRBV11-2; D remains unclear. The CDR3 totals 15 residues. Between the trimmed V and J ends, which lost 2 bases and 1 base, there was a span of 12 bases. The germline gives CDR1 SGHAT, CDR2 FQNNGV. The CDR3 loop reads CASSLTLLASYEQYF. The CDR3 coding sequence is TGTGCCAGCAGCTTAACTCTTCTGGCTTCCTACGAGCAGTACTTC.

The V call is TRBV7-6, the J call TRBJ1-5; D might be TRBD1 (6 bases). The germline V and J ends were trimmed by 2 bases and 2 bases, with 10 bases remaining between them. CDR1 is SGHVS, CDR2 FNYEAQ, per germline. CDR3 length: 15 residues. CDR3 residues: CASSLTGYGNQPQHF. The CDR3 bases are TGTGCCAGCAGCTTAACAGGGTATGGCAATCAGCCCCAGCATTTT.

In its sample, this clone was seen a few times. The rearrangement links TRBV29-1 to TRBJ2-7, with D unresolved. This CDR3 spans 13 amino acids. Germline V lookup: CDR1 SQVTM, CDR2 ANQGSEA. The V end lost 0 bases, the J end lost 0 bases, and 6 bases lay between the germline ends. CDR3 amino acids: CSVEEPDSYEQYF. The CDR3 DNA reads TGCAGCGTTGAAGAACCGGACTCCTACGAGCAGTACTTC.

This clone turned up a few times. The CDR3 spells CASGSEWYEQFF. CDR3 bases: TGCGCCAGCGGCAGCGAGTGGTATGAGCAGTTCTTC. J is TRBJ2-1 and V is TRBV4-1, with unresolved D. V lost 8 bases, J lost 8 bases, and 13 bases lay in between. This CDR3 is 12 amino acids long. Germline-derived CDR1 and CDR2 are MGHRA and YSYEKL.